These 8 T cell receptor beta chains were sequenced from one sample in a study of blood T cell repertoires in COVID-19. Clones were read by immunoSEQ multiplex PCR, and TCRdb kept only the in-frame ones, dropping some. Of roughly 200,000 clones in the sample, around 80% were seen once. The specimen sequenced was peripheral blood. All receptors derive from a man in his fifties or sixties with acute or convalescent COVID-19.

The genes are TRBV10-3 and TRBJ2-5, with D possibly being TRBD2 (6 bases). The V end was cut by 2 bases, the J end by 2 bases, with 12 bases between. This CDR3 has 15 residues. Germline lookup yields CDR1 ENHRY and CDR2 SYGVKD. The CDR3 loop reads CAISERRTTQETQYF. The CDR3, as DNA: TGTGCCATCAGTGAGCGTAGGACTACACAAGAGACCCAGTACTTC.

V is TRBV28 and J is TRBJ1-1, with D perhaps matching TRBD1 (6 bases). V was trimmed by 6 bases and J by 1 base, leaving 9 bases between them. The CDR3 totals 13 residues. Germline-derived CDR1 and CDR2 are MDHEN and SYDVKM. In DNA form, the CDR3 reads TGTGCCAGCAGGGACAGAGCGAACACTGAAGCTTTCTTT. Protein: CASRDRANTEAFF.

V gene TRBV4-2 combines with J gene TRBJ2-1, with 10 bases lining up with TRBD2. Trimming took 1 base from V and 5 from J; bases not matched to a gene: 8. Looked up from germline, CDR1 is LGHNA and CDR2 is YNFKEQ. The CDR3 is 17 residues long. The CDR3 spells CASSQGNLAGVNNEQFF. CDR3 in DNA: TGTGCCAGCAGCCAAGGGAATCTAGCGGGGGTCAACAATGAGCAGTTCTTC.

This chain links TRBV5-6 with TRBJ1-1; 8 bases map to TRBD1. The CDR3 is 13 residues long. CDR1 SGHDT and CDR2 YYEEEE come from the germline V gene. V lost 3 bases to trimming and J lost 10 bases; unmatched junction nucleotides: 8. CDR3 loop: CASSSRSGQGAFF. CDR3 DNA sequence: TGTGCCAGCAGCTCCCGGAGCGGACAGGGAGCTTTCTTT.

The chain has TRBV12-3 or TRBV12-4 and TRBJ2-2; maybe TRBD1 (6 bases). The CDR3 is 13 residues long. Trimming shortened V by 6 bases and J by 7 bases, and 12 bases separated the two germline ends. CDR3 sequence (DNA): TGTGCCAGCAGCCCAGGGGAGATCGGGGAGCTGTTTTTT. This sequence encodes CASSPGEIGELFF.

CDR3 protein: CASSKFFPPPGQGGSMNTEAFF. CDR3 sequence (DNA): TGTGCCAGCAGCAAGTTTTTCCCCCCGCCGGGACAGGGGGGAAGCATGAACACTGAAGCTTTCTTT. This chain connects TRBV28 to TRBJ1-1; 11 bases are shared with TRBD1. With V trimmed by 6 bases and J by 0 bases, 24 bases remained unmatched. The CDR3 sequence is 22 residues long. Germline V gene sequence: CDR1 MDHEN, CDR2 SYDVKM.

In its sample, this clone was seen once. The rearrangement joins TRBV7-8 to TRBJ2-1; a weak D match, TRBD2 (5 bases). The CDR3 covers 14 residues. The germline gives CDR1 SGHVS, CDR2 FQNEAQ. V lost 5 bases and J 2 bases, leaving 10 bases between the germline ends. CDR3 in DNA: TGTGCCAGCAGCCCCCTACTAGCCTACAATGAGCAGTTCTTC. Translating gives CASSPLLAYNEQFF.

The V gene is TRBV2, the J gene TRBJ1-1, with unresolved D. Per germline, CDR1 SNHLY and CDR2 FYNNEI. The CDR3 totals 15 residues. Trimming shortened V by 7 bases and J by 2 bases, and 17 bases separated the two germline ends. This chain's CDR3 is CASTRGPVFNTEAFF. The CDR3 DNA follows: TGTGCCAGCACCCGAGGCCCAGTTTTCAACACTGAAGCTTTCTTT. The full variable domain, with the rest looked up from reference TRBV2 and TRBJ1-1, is EPEVTQTPSHQVTQMGQEVILRCVPISNHLYFYWYRQILGQKVEFLVSFYNNEISEKSEIFDDQFSVERPDGSNFTLKIRSTKLEDSAMYFCASTRGPVFNTEAFFGQGTRLTVV.